The 15 T cell receptor beta chains below were found in one sample sequenced in a study of CD8+ T cells in alopecia areata. The sample's treatment: oral pan-JAK inhibitor, 5-10 mg twice daily. After isolation, RNA underwent reverse transcription to generate cDNA as the sequencing template. TCRdb's copy holds only in-frame clones and misses some; the assay was immunoSEQ multiplex PCR. The data hold roughly 250,000 clones, with 50% to 75% observed a single time. Specimen: CD4+ T cells sorted from blood, collected between weeks 51 and 54, from a patient treated with tofacitinib. These TCRs come from a human donor with alopecia areata.

This clone occurred a few times. CDR3 nucleotide sequence: TGTGCCAGTAGTATAGGGTCCCGGGTTGGCACTGAAGCTTTCTTT. It specifies CASSIGSRVGTEAFF. The gene calls are TRBV19 and TRBJ1-1; D gene ambiguous. The CDR3 consists of 15 residues. The germline gives CDR1 LNHDA, CDR2 SQIVND (reference sequence). Trimming took off 1 base at V and 4 bases at J, with 13 bases between the two ends. The full variable domain, rest sourced from reference TRBV19 and TRBJ1-1, is DGGITQSPKYLFRKEGQNVTLSCEQNLNHDAMYWYRQDPGQGLRLIYYSQIVNDFQKGDIAEGYSVSREKKESFPLTVTSAQKNPTAFYLCASSIGSRVGTEAFFGQGTRLTVV.

This clone was seen a handful of times. V and J are TRBV6-5 and TRBJ1-2, with 8 nucleotides matching TRBD1. The ends lost 2 bases at V and 7 bases at J; junction bases unmatched: 9. This CDR3 is 15 amino acids long. Germline values: CDR1 MNHEY, CDR2 SVGAGI. In DNA form, the CDR3 reads TGTGCCAGCAGTTACCTACTGACAGGGGCGGGTGGCTACACCTTC. It specifies CASSYLLTGAGGYTF.

This chain joins TRBV25-1 and TRBJ2-2; D not resolved. Trimming pared 8 bases from V and 0 bases from J, leaving 13 bases between. The CDR3 extends over 15 amino acids. Germline CDR1 and CDR2: MGHDK and SYGVNS. CDR3 region: CASSASYPNTGELFF. The DNA for the CDR3 is TGTGCCAGCTCCGCGTCCTACCCGAACACCGGGGAGCTGTTTTTT.

The chain combines TRBV2 with TRBJ2-4, with D maybe TRBD1 (6 bases). The CDR3 is made up of 14 amino acids. Germline values: CDR1 SNHLY, CDR2 FYNNEI. Trimming took off 6 bases at V and 15 bases at J, with 24 bases between the two ends. As DNA, the CDR3 is TGTGCCAGCAGCGTGTCCCATTTAAAGGACAGTACGTACTTC. Translation: CASSVSHLKDSTYF.

The CDR3 is CASSQEWRSNYGYTF. The CDR3 nucleotides are TGCGCCAGCAGCCAAGAATGGCGATCTAACTATGGCTACACCTTC. The chain is built from TRBV4-3 and TRBJ1-2; D remains unclear. The CDR3 totals 15 residues. V was shortened by 0 bases and J by 0 bases, with 8 bases between the two germline ends. Germline CDR1 reads LGHNA; CDR2 reads YSLEER.

The sample holds one count of this clone. This chain uses TRBV5-6 with TRBJ1-2; 11 positions agree with TRBD1. After removal of 4 bases from V and 7 bases from J, the junction contained 6 bases not matched to a gene. CDR1 and CDR2 from the germline V gene are SGHDT and YYEEEE. The CDR3 runs 14 residues. CDR3 in DNA: TGTGCCAGCAGCGGATGGACAGGGGGCTTTGGCTACACCTTC. Protein sequence: CASSGWTGGFGYTF.

This clone appeared once. The V gene is TRBV13, the J gene TRBJ2-7; the D gene is possibly TRBD1 (7 bases). V was shortened by 5 bases and J by 2 bases, with 16 bases between the two germline ends. This CDR3 is 15 amino acids long. Germline V gives CDR1 PRHDT, CDR2 FYEKMQ (reference sequence). This CDR3 reads CASSLGGTATYEQYF. The DNA for the CDR3 is TGTGCCAGCAGCCTCGGCGGGACAGCGACCTACGAGCAGTACTTC.

The J gene is TRBJ1-2, the V gene TRBV29-1; D is unresolved. V was trimmed by 2 bases and J by 0 bases, leaving 4 bases between them. Germline V gives CDR1 SQVTM, CDR2 ANQGSEA. The length of the CDR3 is 12 residues. The CDR3 coding sequence is TGCAGCGTTGAATCGGCTAACTATGGCTACACCTTC. Its protein is CSVESANYGYTF.

In this sample, this clone turned up a few times. The J gene is TRBJ2-5, the V gene TRBV29-1; no definite D call. CDR3 length: 12 residues. Looked up from germline, CDR1 is SQVTM and CDR2 is ANQGSEA. Trimming cost V 7 bases and J 2 bases, with 11 bases left between them. CDR3 sequence reads: CSASVTQETQYF. DNA for the CDR3: TGCAGCGCCAGCGTTACTCAAGAGACCCAGTACTTC. The full variable domain, rest sourced from reference TRBV29-1 and TRBJ2-5, is SAVISQKPSRDICQRGTSLTIQCQVDSQVTMMFWYRQQPGQSLTLIATANQGSEATYESGFVIDKFPISRPNLTFSTLTVSNMSPEDSSIYLCSASVTQETQYFGPGTRLLVL.

V usage is TRBV30 and J usage is TRBJ1-1; TRBD1 matches 9 bases. The germline gives CDR1 GTSNPN, CDR2 SVGIG (reference sequence). CDR3 length equals 13 residues. V lost 8 bases to trimming and J lost 4 bases; unmatched junction nucleotides: 8. The CDR3 reads CAGTGPQVTEAFF. The DNA of the CDR3 is TGTGCCGGGACAGGGCCCCAGGTCACTGAAGCTTTCTTT.

The CDR3 bases are TGTGCCAGTACCGAGCGGGCCACCTACAATGAGCAGTTCTTC. As protein: CASTERATYNEQFF. This chain links TRBV19 with TRBJ2-1; TRBD2 is a possible D gene (6 bases). V was pared by 7 bases and J by 2 bases, with 12 bases between. Germline V gene data show CDR1 as LNHDA and CDR2 as SQIVND (reference sequence). The CDR3 length is 14 residues.

This chain links TRBV30 with TRBJ1-1; 7 bases map to TRBD1. The V and J ends lost 2 bases and 5 bases, in that order; junction bases with no gene match: 11. Per germline, CDR1 GTSNPN and CDR2 SVGIG (reference sequence). The CDR3 extends over 15 amino acids. The CDR3 DNA is TGTGCCTGGAGTCACGGGACAGTCCCGTGGACTGAAGCTTTCTTT. Its protein is CAWSHGTVPWTEAFF.

The chain employs TRBV29-1 and TRBJ2-7; a possible D gene is TRBD1 (5 bases). The CDR3 is 12 amino acids. CDR1 is SQVTM, CDR2 ANQGSEA, per germline. V lost 8 bases and J 7 bases, leaving 18 bases between the germline ends. CDR3 in DNA: TGCAGCCCCATAATAACCAGGGATGAGCAGTACTTC. Translating it yields CSPIITRDEQYF.

V and J are TRBV30 and TRBJ2-3; D gene uncertain. Germline-derived CDR1 and CDR2 are GTSNPN and SVGIG (reference sequence). Trimming took 5 bases from V and 6 from J, leaving 15 bases between them. The CDR3 sequence is 13 residues long. The CDR3 is CAWDRVTADTQYF. In DNA form, the CDR3 reads TGTGCCTGGGACCGGGTCACGGCGGATACGCAGTATTTT. Full variable domain (outside the CDR3, taken from reference TRBV30 and TRBJ2-3): SQTIHQWPATLVQPVGSPLSLECTVEGTSNPNLYWYRQAAGRGLQLLFYSVGIGQISSEVPQNLSASRPQDRQFILSSKKLLLSDSGFYLCAWDRVTADTQYFGPGTRLTVL.

This clone has just one count. The genes are TRBV6-6 and TRBJ2-5; TRBD1 or TRBD2 may be the D gene (5 bases each). Germline loops: CDR1 MNHNY, CDR2 SVGAGI (reference sequence). The ends were cut back, 7 bases at V and 4 bases at J, with 10 bases in the middle. This CDR3 is built from 12 residues. The CDR3 protein is CASTRERETQYF. CDR3 in DNA: TGTGCCAGCACCAGGGAGCGAGAGACCCAGTACTTC.